Below are 11 T cell receptor beta chains sequenced from a single sample in a study of blood T cell repertoires in COVID-19. Measured with immunoSEQ multiplex PCR; TCRdb has only the in-frame clones, and not every one. The table has fewer than 250,000 clones, roughly 84% seen once. The sequenced material came from PBMCs or T cells enriched from blood (not recorded which). Receptors were obtained from a woman aged 30 to 39 who had been exposed to COVID-19.

The V and J genes are TRBV5-1 and TRBJ2-3; 7 bases align to TRBD1. Losses at the gene ends were 4 bases for V and 6 bases for J; bases not matched to a gene: 11. Germline CDR1 and CDR2: SGHRS and YFSETQ. The CDR3 has 15 amino acids. The CDR3 protein is CASSLTRGKGDTQYF. In DNA form, the CDR3 reads TGCGCCAGCAGCCTGACCAGGGGGAAAGGGGATACGCAGTATTTT.

J is TRBJ2-7 and V is TRBV7-9; 7 nucleotides agree with TRBD1. J gave up 3 bases and V 6 bases, and 11 bases lay outside the gene matches. This CDR3 spans 15 amino acids. In germline, CDR1 is SEHNR, CDR2 FQNEAQ (reference sequence). Written as DNA, the CDR3 is TGTGCCAGCAGATTCACAGGGGCCTCTCGCTACGAGCAGTACTTC. Translation gives CASRFTGASRYEQYF.

The chain has TRBV5-1 and TRBJ2-1, with D possibly TRBD2 on 6 matching bases. The CDR3 totals 14 residues. From germline, CDR1 is SGHRS and CDR2 YFSETQ. With 6 bases removed from V and 4 bases from J, the gap between germline ends came to 14 bases. The CDR3 region is CASTYWGEYNEQFF. As DNA, the CDR3 is TGCGCCAGCACCTACTGGGGGGAATACAATGAGCAGTTCTTC.

The chain has TRBV5-1 and TRBJ1-4, with D maybe TRBD1 (6 bases). Germline values: CDR1 SGHRS, CDR2 YFSETQ. The germline V and J ends were trimmed by 3 bases and 4 bases, with 10 bases remaining between them. This CDR3 is 14 amino acids long. CDR3 bases: TGCGCCAGCAGCTCGCAGGGGAGTAATGAAAAACTGTTTTTT. Protein: CASSSQGSNEKLFF.

This clone was seen a handful of times. CDR3 DNA sequence: TGTGCCAGCGGAGTGGGGGGAATGAACACTGAAGCTTTCTTT. This translates into CASGVGGMNTEAFF. V gene TRBV19 combines with J gene TRBJ1-1; possible D gene TRBD1, 5 bases. V was cut by 9 bases and J by 0 bases, with 14 bases left in between. The CDR3 extends over 14 amino acids. The V gene's germline CDR1 is LNHDA and CDR2 SQIVND (reference sequence).

This clone has only a few counts. The V and J genes are TRBV6-5 and TRBJ2-7, with 8 bases that match TRBD2. Losses at the gene ends were 5 bases for V and 0 bases for J; bases not matched to a gene: 6. The CDR3 totals 15 residues. Germline V gene sequence: CDR1 MNHEY, CDR2 SVGAGI. CDR3 protein: CASSLAGLSSYEQYF. CDR3 DNA sequence: TGTGCCAGCAGTCTAGCGGGTCTCAGCTCCTACGAGCAGTACTTC.

The chain carries TRBV27 and TRBJ1-5; tentative D call: TRBD1 (6 bases). The CDR3 runs 16 residues. With 2 bases removed from V and 2 bases from J, the gap between germline ends came to 13 bases. Looked up from germline, CDR1 is MNHEY and CDR2 is SMNVEV (reference sequence). The CDR3 spells CASSLGPPGGNQPQHF. The CDR3 region has the DNA TGTGCCAGCAGTTTAGGCCCGCCAGGGGGCAATCAGCCCCAGCATTTT.

CDR3 sequence: CASTSIWRGASTDTQYF. The CDR3 nucleotides read TGTGCCAGTACATCCATATGGCGGGGCGCAAGCACAGATACGCAGTATTTT. The gene calls are TRBV19 and TRBJ2-3, with D tentatively TRBD2 (6 bases). The length of the CDR3 is 17 residues. CDR1 LNHDA and CDR2 SQIVND come from the germline V gene (reference sequence). Trimming stripped 7 bases from V and 0 bases from J, with 20 bases between.

This chain uses TRBV24-1 with TRBJ2-1; possible D gene TRBD2, 5 bases. Trimming stripped 1 base from V and 15 bases from J, with 15 bases between. Germline V gives CDR1 KGHDR, CDR2 SFDVKD. The CDR3 runs to 13 residues. The CDR3 nucleotides read TGTGCCACCAGTGATTTTCCGGGGAATAGGCTGTTCTTC. This translates into CATSDFPGNRLFF.

Concerning this clone: With a much larger clone just one base away, this may be a read error. Different DNA sequences within this sample yield the same CDR3. The chain carries TRBV6-5 and TRBJ2-7, with TRBD2 identical over 7 bases. Germline values: CDR1 MNHEY, CDR2 SVGAGI. Trimming took 8 bases from V and 2 from J; bases not matched to a gene: 6. The CDR3 loop spans 13 amino acids. In DNA form, the CDR3 reads TGTGCCAGCGCACTAGCGACAACCTACGAGCAGTACTTC. It encodes CASALATTYEQYF.

The gene calls are TRBV18 and TRBJ2-2; tentative D call: TRBD1 (6 bases). Trimming removed 3 bases at V and 1 base at J, with 12 bases between. The germline CDR1 and CDR2 sequences are KGHSH and LQKENI. This CDR3 comprises 16 residues. The CDR3 DNA reads TGTGCCAGCTCACCTCTAGGGACATTGAACACCGGGGAGCTGTTTTTT. Protein product: CASSPLGTLNTGELFF.